These T cell receptor beta chains were read from a single sample in a study of blood T cell repertoires in COVID-19. Sequenced by immunoSEQ multiplex PCR; TCRdb stores in-frame clones only, minus some. The sample has under 200,000 clones; about four fifths are singletons. The sample was PBMCs or T cells enriched from blood (not recorded which). These TCRs come from a woman aged 55-75 years who had recovered from COVID-19. The CDR3 runs from the conserved cysteine through the conserved F or W. Each record gives: V gene, D gene, clone size, J gene, CDR3 protein, CDR3 DNA. D genes are given only for firm matches. A clone size is listed for some rows: how often the clone was seen (once, few, many), or a class if it is expanded.

TRBV5-4	TRBD2	NA	TRBJ2-1	CASSPGRESYNEQFF	TGTGCCAGCAGCCCAGGGAGGGAATCCTACAATGAGCAGTTCTTC
TRBV7-2	NA	NA	TRBJ1-3	CASSLRPGSGNTIYF	TGTGCCAGCAGCTTACGGCCGGGCTCTGGAAACACCATATATTTT
TRBV3-1/TRBV3-2	NA	NA	TRBJ1-2	CASSPTGTTGRDGYTF	TGTGCCAGCAGCCCAACCGGGACAACGGGCAGAGACGGCTACACCTTC
TRBV23-1	NA	NA	TRBJ1-2	CASSQDRNYGYTF	TGCGCCAGCAGTCAAGACAGAAACTATGGCTACACCTTC
TRBV19	NA	NA	TRBJ2-1	CASSTPAGAHNEQFF	TGTGCCAGTAGTACCCCCGCGGGGGCCCACAATGAGCAGTTCTTC
TRBV18	NA	NA	TRBJ2-2	CASSELRDPGELFF	TGTGCCAGCTCGGAGTTGAGGGATCCCGGGGAGCTGTTTTTT
TRBV25-1	TRBD2	NA	TRBJ2-7	CASTQGGDPPSEQYF	TGTGCCAGCACCCAGGGAGGGGATCCCCCCTCCGAGCAGTACTTC
TRBV6-1	NA	few	TRBJ2-7	CASSEARGTSSYEQYF	TGTGCCAGCAGTGAAGCGAGGGGGACGAGCTCCTACGAGCAGTACTTC
TRBV12-3/TRBV12-4	NA	NA	TRBJ1-2	CASSPGFNYGYTF	TGTGCCAGCAGTCCCGGGTTCAACTATGGCTACACCTTC
TRBV29-1	NA	many	TRBJ1-2	CSVEPPGYGYTF	TGCAGCGTTGAGCCCCCAGGGTATGGCTACACCTTC
TRBV5-3	NA	few	TRBJ2-7	CARSLKTAYEQYF	TGTGCCAGAAGCCTTAAAACAGCCTACGAGCAGTACTTC
TRBV6-4	NA	NA	TRBJ2-3	CASSPGTPGTDTQYF	TGTGCCAGCAGTCCCGGGACTCCGGGCACAGATACGCAGTATTTT
TRBV6-2/TRBV6-3	TRBD2	once	TRBJ2-1	CASSPLGLAINEQFF	TGTGCCAGCAGCCCCCTAGGACTAGCCATCAATGAGCAGTTCTTC
TRBV11-2	NA	NA	TRBJ1-2	CASSLDRGGVDSLYF	TGTGCCAGCAGCTTAGATCGGGGGGGAGTGGACAGCCTTTACTTC
TRBV2	NA	NA	TRBJ2-7	CASTLSYEQYF	TGTGCCAGCACCCTGTCCTACGAGCAGTACTTC
TRBV5-1	TRBD1	NA	TRBJ2-7	CASSFGTGGSYEQYF	TGCGCCAGCAGCTTCGGGACAGGGGGCTCCTACGAGCAGTACTTC
TRBV3-1/TRBV3-2	NA	few	TRBJ1-4	CASSLPGHLNEKLFF	TGTGCCAGCAGCCTACCGGGACACTTAAATGAAAAACTGTTTTTT
TRBV18	NA	NA	TRBJ1-2	CASSPPGLTNYGYTF	TGTGCCAGCTCACCACCGGGGCTGACTAACTATGGCTACACCTTC
TRBV19	NA	NA	TRBJ2-1	CASSRTLFRRAAAEQFF	TGTGCCAGTAGTAGAACCTTGTTCCGGAGGGCAGCGGCTGAGCAGTTCTTC
TRBV5-1	TRBD1	once	TRBJ1-5	CASSLEGTGGNQPQHF	TGCGCCAGCAGCTTGGAGGGGACAGGGGGCAATCAGCCCCAGCATTTT
TRBV7-8	TRBD1	few	TRBJ1-2	CASSPDREQGGYTF	TGTGCCAGCAGCCCTGACAGGGAGCAAGGAGGCTACACCTTC
TRBV19	TRBD2	NA	TRBJ2-1	CASKGLAYNEQFF	TGTGCCAGTAAGGGACTAGCGTACAATGAGCAGTTCTTC
TRBV7-8	TRBD1	NA	TRBJ1-4	CASSSRQGTTNEKLFF	TGTGCCAGCAGCTCTAGACAGGGTACAACTAATGAAAAACTGTTTTTT
TRBV6-5	NA	NA	TRBJ2-1	CASSYSPDNEQFF	TGTGCCAGCAGTTACTCCCCAGACAATGAGCAGTTCTTC
TRBV5-4	TRBD1	NA	TRBJ2-1	CASSFQGAGEQFF	TGTGCCAGCAGCTTTCAGGGGGCAGGTGAGCAGTTCTTC
TRBV6-4	NA	NA	TRBJ1-1	CASSERGMNTEAFF	TGTGCCAGCAGTGAAAGGGGTATGAACACTGAAGCTTTCTTT
TRBV15	TRBD2	NA	TRBJ2-7	CATSRATSGEQYF	TGTGCCACCAGCAGGGCTACTAGCGGCGAGCAGTACTTC
TRBV7-7	TRBD1	NA	TRBJ2-2	CASSSRDRDTGELFF	TGTGCCAGCAGCTCCCGGGACAGAGACACCGGGGAGCTGTTTTTT
TRBV5-6	NA	NA	TRBJ2-5	CASSLVLQETQYF	TGTGCCAGCAGCTTGGTATTACAAGAGACCCAGTACTTC
TRBV5-4	NA	NA	TRBJ1-1	CASSGDRNLVAFF	TGTGCCAGCAGCGGCGACAGGAATCTTGTAGCTTTCTTT
TRBV10-1	NA	NA	TRBJ2-7	CASSELRPAPGEQYF	TGCGCCAGCAGTGAGTTACGCCCCGCACCGGGCGAGCAGTACTTC
TRBV4-1	TRBD2	NA	TRBJ2-1	CASSQGSAGGPYNEQFF	TGCGCCAGCAGCCAGGGTTCAGCGGGGGGGCCCTACAATGAGCAGTTCTTC
TRBV4-1	NA	few	TRBJ2-4	CASKEGLLEAKNIQYF	TGCGCCAGCAAGGAGGGTCTGTTGGAAGCCAAAAACATTCAGTACTTC
TRBV6-5	NA	NA	TRBJ1-4	CASSYTTGTNEKLFF	TGTGCCAGCAGTTACACGACGGGAACTAATGAAAAACTGTTTTTT
TRBV5-1	TRBD2	NA	TRBJ2-2	CASSRLAANTGELFF	TGCGCCAGCAGCCGACTAGCGGCAAACACCGGGGAGCTGTTTTTT
TRBV11-2	TRBD1	NA	TRBJ2-7	CASSPGGQGLINEQYF	TGTGCCAGCAGTCCAGGGGGACAGGGACTTATCAACGAGCAGTACTTC
TRBV18	NA	NA	TRBJ2-5	CASSPRRGGETQYF	TGTGCCAGCTCACCTCGGAGGGGCGGGGAGACCCAGTACTTC
TRBV18	NA	few	TRBJ2-5	CASSPPSRGEETQYF	TGTGCCAGCTCACCACCGTCCAGGGGGGAAGAGACCCAGTACTTC
TRBV9	NA	NA	TRBJ2-1	CASSPNVYNEQFF	TGTGCCAGCAGCCCTAACGTTTACAATGAGCAGTTCTTC
TRBV24-1	NA	NA	TRBJ1-3	CATSAARPPRGNTIYF	TGTGCCACCAGTGCCGCGAGGCCCCCACGAGGAAACACCATATATTTT
TRBV7-8	TRBD2	few	TRBJ2-1	CASSLVSGGGYNEQFF	TGTGCCAGCAGCTTAGTTAGCGGGGGGGGTTACAATGAGCAGTTCTTC